Listed below are T cell receptor beta chains from one sample, sequenced in a study of a mutant IDH1 vaccine in newly diagnosed glioma. This table comes from immunoSEQ multiplex PCR, and its TCRdb copy is limited to in-frame clones, with some not included. This sample carries approximately 70,000 clones, 79% of them seen once, and the ten largest clones take 7% to 10%. Sequencing was performed on PBMCs, taken from a glioma patient treated with radiotherapy, temozolomide or both. The receptors stem from a man in his forties or fifties with glioma. Both conserved end residues are trimmed from each CDR3.

>TRBV29-1|TRBJ1-2
SARGGPDYGYT
>TRBV6-4|TRBJ1-2
ASSGRGLPPST
>TRBV11-2|TRBJ1-1
ASSLAYRGSMDTEAF
>TRBV30|TRBJ1-5
AWQKASNQPQH
>TRBV5-4|TRBJ1-3
ASSSTGGSIKNTIY
>TRBV25-1|TRBJ2-7
ASSEGSGRGEQY
>TRBV25-1|TRBJ2-7
ASSGIGRDEQY
>TRBV4-1|TRBJ1-2
ASSQVPGQAYGYT
>TRBV11-1|TRBJ2-3
ASSLRGGIDTQY
>TRBV4-1|TRBJ2-5
ASSQTGGTQY
>TRBV6-1|TRBJ1-1
ASSDRPIGDTEAF
>TRBV7-8|TRBJ1-5
ASSSGQGHQPQH
>TRBV4-3|TRBJ1-1
ASGKAGGTEAF
>TRBV7-2|TRBJ1-3
ASSFSNRPASGNTIY
>TRBV7-2|TRBJ2-5
ASSLEQRGGLETQY
>TRBV6-5|TRBJ1-1
ASSPRDRGNTEAF
>TRBV29-1|TRBJ1-3
SVEVTGFNSGNTIY
>TRBV19|TRBJ1-1
ASSYRGANTEAF
>TRBV4-2|TRBJ1-1
ASSQDSAENTEAF
>TRBV27|TRBJ1-1
ASSIQGWGDTEAF
>TRBV7-8|TRBJ1-1
ASSLRTIMNTEAF
>TRBV4-1|TRBJ2-3
ASSRWGDSSTDTQY
>TRBV15|TRBJ1-3
ATSLHQGNTIY